The 27 T cell receptor beta chains below were found in one sample sequenced in a study of T cells in Graves' hyperthyroidism and ophthalmopathy. Amplification yielded TCR beta CDR3 regions, with RNA transcripts as the source. HTBI primers were used for first-round RT-PCR of the TCR CDR3. Each CDR3 protein is one row after TCRdb ran MiXCR on the multiplex PCR reads. The table records about 590,000 distinct CDR3 sequences, less than 20% of them present only once. What was sequenced was blood. The receptors were gathered from a woman aged 25 to 39 with Graves' hyperthyroidism.

The chain is built from TRBV6-1 and TRBJ2-2; 8 nucleotides agree with TRBD2. This CDR3 is 17 amino acids long. Germline CDR1 MNHNS, CDR2 SASEGT. Trimming at V came to 5 bases and at J to 6 bases, leaving 14 bases not matched to a gene. CDR3 in DNA: TGTGCCAGCAGTCGGAAAACAACGGGAGGGAAGGCCGGGGAGCTGTTTTTT. It specifies CASSRKTTGGKAGELFF.

In regard to this clonotype: A single base separates this from a much larger clone, so it may be a read error. This chain links TRBV11-1 with TRBJ2-5; D remains ambiguous. The germline CDR1 and CDR2 sequences are SGHAT and FQDESV (reference sequence). This CDR3 is 12 amino acids long. V lost 5 bases and J 5 bases, leaving 9 bases between the germline ends. CDR3 protein: CASSTLEETQYF. DNA of the CDR3: TGTGCCAGCAGCACCCTAGAGGAGACCCAGTACTTC.

This clonotype was detected ten times or more. The V call is TRBV4-1, the J call TRBJ2-7; D call uncertain. V was clipped by 2 bases and J by 4 bases, with 9 bases between them. The CDR3 totals 13 residues. The germline CDR1 and CDR2 sequences are MGHRA and YSYEKL. Here the CDR3 reads CASSQTQIYEQYF. CDR3 DNA: TGCGCCAGCAGCCAAACCCAAATATACGAGCAGTACTTC.

This clonotype was seen a few times. This chain links TRBV20-1 with TRBJ2-1; possibly TRBD2 for D (6 bases). The CDR3 extends over 13 amino acids. Trimming shortened V by 3 bases and J by 9 bases, and 15 bases separated the two germline ends. Germline V gene sequence: CDR1 DFQATT, CDR2 SNEGSKA (reference sequence). The CDR3 spells CSASILALAEQFF. The CDR3 DNA follows: TGCAGTGCTAGCATACTAGCCCTGGCTGAGCAGTTCTTC.

This clonotype was seen more than once but under ten times. The CDR3 loop is CASSAGLPNYGYTF. For the CDR3, the DNA is TGTGCCAGCAGCGCGGGACTACCCAACTATGGCTACACCTTC. The chain uses TRBV7-9 and TRBJ1-2; a possible D gene is TRBD1 (5 bases). Trimming cost V 5 bases and J 2 bases, with 12 bases left between them. The CDR3 consists of 14 residues. Germline loops: CDR1 SEHNR, CDR2 FQNEAQ (reference sequence).

This clonotype occurred a few times. The chain joins TRBV5-4 to TRBJ2-7; D may be TRBD2 (6 bases). The CDR3 is 15 residues long. Trimming removed 1 base from V and 2 bases from J, with 13 bases in between. The germline CDR1 and CDR2 sequences are SGHNT and YYREEE (reference sequence). The CDR3 DNA is TGTGCCAGCAGCTTGCGTGGGGGGTTCGCCTACGAGCAGTACTTC. It encodes CASSLRGGFAYEQYF.

Written as DNA, the CDR3 is TGTGCTAGTGGTTTGGTAAACGCTAATGAAAAACTGTTTTTT. Translated, it gives CASGLVNANEKLFF. The chain carries TRBV12-5 and TRBJ1-4; D unresolved. V was cut by 0 bases and J by 3 bases, with 5 bases left in between. The CDR3 loop spans 14 amino acids. In germline, CDR1 is LGHNT, CDR2 FRNRAP.

This clonotype was seen only a few times. The chain recombines TRBV9 with TRBJ2-7; 8 bases fit TRBD2. J lost 5 bases, V lost 0 bases, and 7 bases had no gene match. CDR3 length: 15 residues. Germline assignment: CDR1 SGDLS and CDR2 YYNGEE. CDR3: CASSVEAGGKNEQYF. In nucleotides, the CDR3 is TGTGCCAGCAGCGTAGAGGCGGGAGGAAAGAACGAGCAGTACTTC.

The chain couples TRBV7-2 to TRBJ2-5; a weak D match, TRBD2 (5 bases). The CDR3 runs 13 residues. V was clipped by 2 bases and J by 4 bases, with 8 bases between them. The germline CDR1 and CDR2 sequences are SGHTA and FQGNSA. The CDR3 protein is CASSLLTTETQYF. As DNA, the CDR3 is TGTGCCAGCAGCTTACTGACTACAGAGACCCAGTACTTC.

This clonotype was recorded many times. CDR3 nucleotide sequence: TGCGCCAGCAGCTCCGGAGATAATGAAAAACTGTTTTTT. It is translated as CASSSGDNEKLFF. This chain joins TRBV5-1 and TRBJ1-4; D remains ambiguous. This CDR3 has 13 amino acids. Deletions cut 3 bases from V and 4 bases from J, with 7 bases between. The germline V gene has CDR1 SGHRS and CDR2 YFSETQ.

This clonotype was counted ten times or more. J is TRBJ2-7 and V is TRBV6-5, with TRBD2 identical over 10 bases. V shed 5 bases and J 7 bases; nucleotides not matched to a gene: 11. This CDR3 is built from 15 residues. From germline, CDR1 is MNHEY and CDR2 SVGAGI. The CDR3 is CASSRDPGLAWEQYF. DNA of the CDR3: TGTGCCAGCAGTCGAGATCCGGGACTAGCGTGGGAGCAGTACTTC.

This clonotype was observed at least ten times. The chain carries TRBV30 and TRBJ2-1; 8 bases line up with TRBD1. From germline, CDR1 is GTSNPN and CDR2 SVGIG (reference sequence). This CDR3 comprises 13 residues. V shed 3 bases and J 8 bases; nucleotides not matched to a gene: 6. This CDR3 reads CAWRTTGVDEQFF. In DNA form, the CDR3 reads TGTGCCTGGAGAACGACAGGGGTCGATGAGCAGTTCTTC.

The chain couples TRBV11-2 to TRBJ2-1, with 7 bases matching TRBD2. The junction had 9 bases not matched to a gene; V was cut back by 1 base and J by 9 bases. The CDR3 contains 15 residues. Germline CDR1 is SGHAT and CDR2 is FQNNGV. CDR3 amino acids: CASSLGGRLGVEQFF. The DNA for the CDR3 is TGTGCCAGCAGCTTAGGCGGGAGACTAGGGGTTGAGCAGTTCTTC.

This clonotype was seen many times. This chain uses TRBV7-3 with TRBJ2-1; 8 bases map to TRBD1. This CDR3 is built from 15 residues. Germline assignment: CDR1 SGHTA and CDR2 FQGTGA. The junction had 4 bases not matched to a gene; V was cut back by 5 bases and J by 1 base. CDR3 sequence reads: CASSTGTGSYNEQFF. The CDR3 nucleotides read TGTGCCAGCAGCACCGGGACAGGTTCCTACAATGAGCAGTTCTTC.

This chain joins TRBV20-1 and TRBJ2-7, with D tentatively TRBD1 or TRBD2 (5 bases each). This CDR3 is built from 16 residues. From germline, CDR1 is DFQATT and CDR2 SNEGSKA (reference sequence). With 2 bases removed from V and 8 bases from J, the gap between germline ends came to 25 bases. CDR3 residues: CSARSRLTGAPLKQYF. The CDR3 bases are TGCAGTGCTAGATCCCGACTGACCGGGGCCCCGTTGAAGCAGTACTTC.

This clonotype was observed a handful of times. The chain joins TRBV6-1 to TRBJ2-1, with 9 bases that match TRBD2. V was clipped by 6 bases and J by 3 bases; unmatched bases: 9. The CDR3 length is 16 residues. Germline values: CDR1 MNHNS, CDR2 SASEGT. The CDR3 loop is CASSPRASGIYNEQFF. As DNA, the CDR3 is TGTGCCAGCAGCCCCCGTGCTAGCGGGATCTACAATGAGCAGTTCTTC.

A remark on this clonotype: Mismatch with germline at one junction end may stem from a read error. The chain couples TRBV4-1 to TRBJ2-7; 10 bases match TRBD2. Germline CDR1 reads MGHRA; CDR2 reads YSYEKL. The CDR3 covers 16 residues. The CDR3 region is CASSQERAGGSYEQCF. As DNA, the CDR3 is TGTGCCAGCAGCCAAGAACGAGCGGGAGGGTCCTACGAGCAGTGCTTC.

This clonotype came up many times. This chain uses TRBV27 with TRBJ2-1, with 7 bases matching TRBD2. CDR1 is MNHEY, CDR2 SMNVEV, per germline (reference sequence). The CDR3 consists of 15 residues. V shed 4 bases and J 6 bases; nucleotides not matched to a gene: 9. Here the CDR3 DNA reads TGTGCCAGCAGTTCTCAGCGGGATTCGGGCAATGAGCAGTTCTTC. It yields the protein CASSSQRDSGNEQFF.

There are many counts of this clonotype. In DNA, the CDR3 is TGTGCCAGCAGTTTACGCCAGTCCCGGGACAGGGTACTCTATGGCTACACCTTC. Encoded protein: CASSLRQSRDRVLYGYTF. V and J are TRBV27 and TRBJ1-2; 9 nucleotides agree with TRBD1. V dropped 2 bases and J dropped 4; count of bases not matched to a gene: 14. This CDR3 contains 18 residues. The germline CDR1 and CDR2 sequences are MNHEY and SMNVEV (reference sequence).

This clonotype was picked up many times. J is TRBJ1-4 and V is TRBV30, with 7 bases that match TRBD1. The CDR3 runs to 14 residues. Losses at the gene ends were 3 bases for V and 7 bases for J; bases not matched to a gene: 8. Looked up from germline, CDR1 is GTSNPN and CDR2 is SVGIG (reference sequence). CDR3 nucleotides: TGTGCCTGGAGAGGAGACAGGGTTGGTGAAAAACTGTTTTTT. Protein: CAWRGDRVGEKLFF.

Note on this clonotype: At one end, the junction sequence differs from germline, possibly due to a read error. The chain couples TRBV7-9 to TRBJ2-7; D uncertain. This CDR3 has 14 residues. CDR1 and CDR2 (germline): SEHNR, FQNEAQ (reference sequence). The CDR3 here is CDSSLGPSAYEQYF. The CDR3 coding sequence is TGTGACAGCAGCCTAGGTCCCAGTGCCTACGAGCAGTACTTC.

At least ten counts were recorded for this clonotype. The V and J genes are TRBV27 and TRBJ1-5; 7 bases are shared with TRBD1. The CDR3 covers 17 residues. Per germline, CDR1 MNHEY and CDR2 SMNVEV (reference sequence). Trimming took 2 bases from V and 6 from J; bases not matched to a gene: 13. CDR3 region: CASSLRTRDRKGQPQHF. The CDR3 DNA is TGTGCCAGCAGTTTAAGGACCCGGGACAGAAAAGGTCAGCCCCAGCATTTT.

This clonotype was recorded many times. This chain links TRBV12-3 or TRBV12-4 with TRBJ1-2; D is unresolved. Trimming removed 5 bases at V and 4 bases at J, with 11 bases between. The CDR3 has 13 amino acids. The CDR3: CASSADATYGYTF. CDR3 coding DNA: TGTGCCAGCAGTGCTGACGCTACCTATGGCTACACCTTC.

The chain combines TRBV28 with TRBJ2-2, with 9 bases fitting TRBD1. Germline V CDR1 and CDR2: MDHEN, SYDVKM. CDR3 length: 15 amino acids. The junction had 6 bases not matched to a gene; V was cut back by 10 bases and J by 0 bases. CDR3 region: CAILQGAPNTGELFF. The CDR3 DNA reads TGTGCCATCTTACAGGGGGCCCCGAACACCGGGGAGCTGTTTTTT.

This clonotype was seen more than once but under ten times. V usage is TRBV20-1 and J usage is TRBJ1-4; D call uncertain. This CDR3 contains 13 residues. V lost 6 bases, J lost 0 bases, and 8 bases lay in between. Germline V gene sequence: CDR1 DFQATT, CDR2 SNEGSKA (reference sequence). CDR3 protein: CSAPIATNEKLFF. DNA of the CDR3: TGCAGTGCCCCGATCGCAACTAATGAAAAACTGTTTTTT.

This clonotype was counted many times. The chain has TRBV18 and TRBJ1-2, with D perhaps TRBD1 (6 bases). The germline CDR1 and CDR2 sequences are KGHSH and LQKENI. The CDR3 is made up of 14 amino acids. Trimming cost V 0 bases and J 3 bases, with 8 bases left between them. The CDR3 is CASSPPRGYYGYTF. The CDR3 region has the DNA TGTGCCAGCTCACCACCCAGGGGTTACTATGGCTACACCTTC.

The chain is built from TRBV7-3 and TRBJ2-2, with D possibly being TRBD1 (6 bases). V was clipped by 2 bases and J by 6 bases, with 13 bases between them. This CDR3 spans 15 amino acids. Germline V CDR1 and CDR2: SGHTA, FQGTGA. CDR3 region: CASSLGGRGSGELFF. In DNA, the CDR3 is TGTGCCAGCAGCTTAGGGGGCAGGGGATCCGGGGAGCTGTTTTTT.